A single sample is the source of the 14 T cell receptor beta chains below, sequenced in a study of a mutant IDH1 vaccine in newly diagnosed glioma (dated by TCRdb to about 2021). No antigen has been assigned to these receptors. In light of the paper, this sample's time point label describes: week 23, last vaccination. Each vaccine dose, consisting of 300 ug of a 20-mer mutant IDH1 peptide in Montanide, was administered subcutaneously with topical imiquimod. The library relied on the immunoSEQ multiplex PCR assay. In TCRdb, the immuneACCESS table is reduced to in-frame sequences with V and J assigned. These tables do not hold every clone; where another copy was compared, an unresolved V gene accounts for under half, and the others remain unexplained. This sample lists roughly 60,000 clones; approximately 85% were detected once. The ten largest clones represent roughly 3.9% of the sample. The sequences come from PBMCs, collected from a glioma patient whose treatment included an IDH1 peptide vaccine. All receptors come from a man aged 25 to 45 with glioma.

V and J are TRBV10-2 and TRBJ2-7; D is undetermined. Germline V gene sequence: CDR1 WSHSY, CDR2 SAAADI. V lost 10 bases to trimming and J lost 4 bases, with 14 bases between them. There are 12 residues in the CDR3. The CDR3 DNA reads TGCGCCACCGGAATAATGCAATACGAGCAGTACTTC. Translation: CATGIMQYEQYF.

The gene calls are TRBV5-8 and TRBJ2-7; D perhaps matches TRBD2 (5 bases). The CDR3 is 13 amino acids. Per the germline V gene, CDR1 is SGHTS and CDR2 is YDEGEE. Deletions cut 0 bases from V and 2 bases from J, with 6 bases between. The DNA for the CDR3 is TGTGCCAGCAGCTTGGGGCGGGCCTACGAGCAGTACTTC. It yields the protein CASSLGRAYEQYF.

The chain has TRBV4-1 and TRBJ1-2, with 9 bases matching TRBD1. The junction had 16 bases not matched to a gene; V was cut back by 3 bases and J by 8 bases. CDR3 length: 17 residues. Per germline, CDR1 MGHRA and CDR2 YSYEKL. CDR3 nucleotides: TGCGCCAGCAGCCAGCACCCCTCGAAGGACAGGGGAGGCGGCTACACCTTC. Translation: CASSQHPSKDRGGGYTF.

The CDR3 nucleotides are TGTGCCAGCAACGACGACAGAATCAATCAGCCCCAGCATTTT. Translating gives CASNDDRINQPQHF. This rearrangement joins TRBV7-2 to TRBJ1-5, with D possibly TRBD1 on 5 matching bases. Germline V gives CDR1 SGHTA, CDR2 FQGNSA. The CDR3 loop spans 14 amino acids. Trimming pared 7 bases from V and 3 bases from J, leaving 13 bases between.

The chain recombines TRBV6-5 with TRBJ1-3, with D maybe TRBD1 (5 bases). Germline CDR1 and CDR2: MNHEY and SVGAGI. The CDR3 is made up of 13 amino acids. Trimming shortened V by 10 bases and J by 8 bases, and 18 bases separated the two germline ends. CDR3 coding DNA: TGTGCCACCTCAGGGAGAGGGCAGGACACCATATATTTT. This encodes CATSGRGQDTIYF.

The gene calls are TRBV7-9 and TRBJ1-6; 10 bases agree with TRBD1. J lost 10 bases, V lost 1 base, and 4 bases had no gene match. Germline V gene data show CDR1 as SEHNR and CDR2 as FQNEAQ (reference sequence). The CDR3 loop spans 15 amino acids. This CDR3 is CASSLGDRGLSPLHF. In DNA form, the CDR3 reads TGTGCCAGCAGCTTAGGGGACAGGGGATTATCACCCCTCCACTTT. Complete variable domain (other parts from reference TRBV7-9 and TRBJ1-6): DTGVSQNPRHKITKRGQNVTFRCDPISEHNRLYWYRQTLGQGPEFLTYFQNEAQLEKSRLLSDRFSAERPKGSFSTLEIQRTEQGDSAMYLCASSLGDRGLSPLHFGNGTRLTVT.

J is TRBJ2-7 and V is TRBV5-1; 9 bases fit TRBD1. From germline, CDR1 is SGHRS and CDR2 YFSETQ. The CDR3 loop spans 16 amino acids. V shed 6 bases and J 5 bases; nucleotides not matched to a gene: 15. The CDR3, as DNA: TGCGCCAGCACAACGGGCAGGGACAGGGTGGCCCACGAGCAGTACTTC. Protein: CASTTGRDRVAHEQYF.

This chain joins TRBV18 and TRBJ1-2; 10 nucleotides align to TRBD1. V lost 0 bases and J lost 0; bases outside the gene matches: 4. This CDR3 contains 17 residues. Germline V gives CDR1 KGHSH, CDR2 LQKENI. The CDR3 DNA is TGTGCCAGCTCACCACCGGGGGGACAGGGGTCTAACTATGGCTACACCTTC. Amino acid sequence: CASSPPGGQGSNYGYTF.

This clone was observed a handful of times. This CDR3 is CASSIVSTNEKLFF. CDR3 nucleotides: TGTGCCAGTAGTATAGTCTCAACTAATGAAAAACTGTTTTTT. This chain uses TRBV19 with TRBJ1-4; D remains unclear. CDR3 length: 14 amino acids. V was shortened by 1 base and J by 0 bases, with 3 bases between the two germline ends. The germline V gene encodes CDR1 LNHDA and CDR2 SQIVND (reference sequence).

V usage is TRBV18 and J usage is TRBJ2-7, with D hard to call. The CDR3 extends over 14 amino acids. CDR1 and CDR2 from the germline V gene are KGHSH and LQKENI. V was cut by 8 bases and J by 0 bases, with 14 bases left in between. The CDR3 sequence: CASRAPSASYEQYF. CDR3 coding DNA: TGTGCCAGCCGAGCCCCCAGTGCCTCCTACGAGCAGTACTTC. Supplemented by reference TRBV18 and TRBJ2-7, the full variable domain reads NAGVMQNPRHLVRRRGQEARLRCSPMKGHSHVYWYRQLPEEGLKFMVYLQKENIIDESGMPKERFSAEFPKEGPSILRIQQVVRGDSAAYFCASRAPSASYEQYFGPGTRLTVT.

The V and J genes are TRBV11-3 and TRBJ2-1; TRBD1 is a possible D gene (6 bases). V dropped 1 base and J dropped 5 bases, with 9 bases sitting between them. This CDR3 is built from 14 residues. Looked up from germline, CDR1 is SGHNT and CDR2 is YENEEA. The CDR3 region has the DNA TGTGCCAGCAGCTTAGGGACAGCTCACAATGAGCAGTTCTTC. This encodes CASSLGTAHNEQFF.

V and J are TRBV7-9 and TRBJ1-3; D unclear. Germline-derived CDR1 and CDR2 are SEHNR and FQNEAQ (reference sequence). CDR3 length equals 16 residues. Trimming took 1 base from V and 1 from J, leaving 11 bases between them. This CDR3 is CASSLEVGGSGNTIYF. In DNA form, the CDR3 reads TGTGCCAGCAGCTTAGAAGTAGGAGGGTCTGGAAACACCATATATTTT.

The rearrangement joins TRBV7-8 to TRBJ1-3, with no clear D. V was cut by 5 bases and J by 0 bases, with 14 bases left in between. The length of the CDR3 is 16 residues. Germline assignment: CDR1 SGHVS and CDR2 FQNEAQ. The DNA for the CDR3 is TGTGCCAGCAGCCAACCGGACGGAGTCTCTGGAAACACCATATATTTT. Amino acids: CASSQPDGVSGNTIYF.

The chain couples TRBV19 to TRBJ1-5; a possible D gene is TRBD1 (6 bases). The CDR3 is 15 amino acids. V was shortened by 3 bases and J by 8 bases, with 17 bases between the two germline ends. CDR1 and CDR2 from the germline V gene are LNHDA and SQIVND (reference sequence). CDR3 sequence reads: CASSIRGNWGKPQHF. For the CDR3, the DNA is TGTGCCAGTAGTATTAGGGGGAATTGGGGGAAGCCCCAGCATTTT.